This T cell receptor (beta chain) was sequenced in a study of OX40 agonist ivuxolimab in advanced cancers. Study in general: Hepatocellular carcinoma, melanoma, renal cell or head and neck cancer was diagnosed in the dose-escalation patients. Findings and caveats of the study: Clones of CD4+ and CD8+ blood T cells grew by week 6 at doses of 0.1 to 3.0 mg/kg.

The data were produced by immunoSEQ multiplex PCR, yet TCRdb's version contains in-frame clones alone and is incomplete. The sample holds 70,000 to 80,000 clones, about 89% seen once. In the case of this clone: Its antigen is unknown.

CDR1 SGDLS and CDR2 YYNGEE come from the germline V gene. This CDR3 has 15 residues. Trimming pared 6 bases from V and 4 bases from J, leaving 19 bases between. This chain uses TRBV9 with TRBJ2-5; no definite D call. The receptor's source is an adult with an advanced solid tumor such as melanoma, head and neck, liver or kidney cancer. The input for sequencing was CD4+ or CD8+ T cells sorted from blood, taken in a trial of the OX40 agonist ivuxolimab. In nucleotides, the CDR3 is TGTGCCAGCACCGTCGGAGCTCTTCCCACAGAGACCCAGTACTTC. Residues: CASTVGALPTETQYF.